A single sample gave rise to the 13 T cell receptor beta chains below, sequenced in a study of blood T cell repertoires in COVID-19 (TCRdb year 2020). Libraries came from the immunoSEQ multiplex PCR assay. The table was pulled from immuneACCESS by TCRdb, which kept in-frame rearrangements only. Such tables lose some clones; where checked, under half of the loss comes from unresolved V genes, and the rest has no known cause. The sample table lists almost 300,000 clones, 70% to 90% of them with a count of one. The ten biggest clones cover roughly 1.3% of the sample. Sample: peripheral blood. These receptors all stem from a man between 70 and 80 years old with acute or convalescent COVID-19.

This clone was seen only once. The chain couples TRBV5-4 to TRBJ1-4, with a possible D match to TRBD1 (6 bases). Germline CDR1 and CDR2: SGHNT and YYREEE (reference sequence). V lost 0 bases, J lost 8 bases, and 23 bases lay in between. The CDR3 loop spans 18 amino acids. This CDR3 is CASSLDPGSRRGGEKLFF. The CDR3 region has the DNA TGTGCCAGCAGCTTGGACCCCGGGTCTAGGCGTGGGGGCGAAAAACTGTTTTTT.

The genes are TRBV7-8 and TRBJ1-3, with a possible D match to TRBD1 (6 bases). This CDR3 region has 15 residues. V was cut by 5 bases and J by 1 base, with 12 bases left in between. CDR1 and CDR2 (germline): SGHVS, FQNEAQ. This CDR3 reads CASSEQQGSGNTIYF. In DNA form, the CDR3 reads TGTGCCAGCAGCGAACAACAGGGTTCTGGAAACACCATATATTTT.

The J gene is TRBJ1-3, the V gene TRBV5-6, with a weak D call TRBD1 (6 bases). The CDR3 covers 14 residues. The V gene's germline CDR1 is SGHDT and CDR2 YYEEEE. Trimming pared 3 bases from V and 5 bases from J, leaving 12 bases between. In nucleotides, the CDR3 is TGTGCCAGCAGCTACAGGGTAGTGAGAAACACCATATATTTT. Its protein product is CASSYRVVRNTIYF.

This chain joins TRBV11-2 and TRBJ1-1; D is unclear. V lost 2 bases to trimming and J lost 0 bases, with 7 bases between them. CDR1 and CDR2 (germline): SGHAT, FQNNGV. This CDR3 comprises 14 residues. The CDR3 sequence is CASSLYSLNTEAFF. In DNA, the CDR3 is TGTGCCAGCAGCTTATACAGCTTGAACACTGAAGCTTTCTTT.

This clone was detected a few times. J is TRBJ1-2 and V is TRBV19; D ambiguous. This CDR3 has 17 residues. The germline V gene has CDR1 LNHDA and CDR2 SQIVND (reference sequence). Trimming took 3 bases from V and 0 from J, leaving 17 bases between them. The CDR3 sequence: CASSILGAGLANYGYTF. CDR3 in DNA: TGTGCCAGTAGTATTCTTGGAGCCGGACTAGCTAACTATGGCTACACCTTC.

The chain has TRBV5-4 and TRBJ2-2, with D perhaps matching TRBD2 (6 bases). The V and J ends lost 6 bases and 1 base respectively, with 16 bases between them. From germline, CDR1 is SGHNT and CDR2 YYREEE (reference sequence). The CDR3 extends over 16 amino acids. CDR3 coding DNA: TGTGCCAGCACTAGGCTCGGCGGGGAGAACACCGGGGAGCTGTTTTTT. Translated: CASTRLGGENTGELFF.

The chain links TRBV7-9 to TRBJ1-4, with D perhaps matching TRBD1 (6 bases). The V gene lost 3 bases and the J gene lost 8 bases, with 16 bases spanning the gap. From germline, CDR1 is SEHNR and CDR2 FQNEAQ (reference sequence). This CDR3 is built from 15 residues. The CDR3 nucleotides read TGTGCCAGCAGCTTCGACAGGAGCGGTGAAGAAAAACTGTTTTTT. It yields the protein CASSFDRSGEEKLFF.

The chain is built from TRBV2 and TRBJ1-5; D not certain. V was pared by 6 bases and J by 3 bases, with 18 bases between. The CDR3 is 16 amino acids. Per germline, CDR1 SNHLY and CDR2 FYNNEI. The CDR3 nucleotides are TGTGCCAGCAGCTCACCGGGGAGGATAAACAATCAGCCCCAGCATTTT. Translation: CASSSPGRINNQPQHF.

The rearrangement links TRBV29-1 to TRBJ1-4; 8 bases agree with TRBD1. V was clipped by 6 bases and J by 4 bases; unmatched bases: 7. This CDR3 has 14 residues. Germline-derived CDR1 and CDR2 are SQVTM and ANQGSEA. The CDR3 DNA is TGCAGCGTCAAAGACAGGGGCGATAATGAAAAACTGTTTTTT. Its protein product is CSVKDRGDNEKLFF.

This sequence joins TRBV3-1 (or the pseudogene TRBV3-2) and TRBJ1-6, with D perhaps TRBD1 (6 bases). Between the trimmed V and J ends, which lost 4 bases and 11 bases, there was a span of 15 bases. Germline V gives CDR1 LGHDT, CDR2 YNNKEL (reference sequence). The CDR3 extends over 14 amino acids. This CDR3 is CASSPGHQGTPLHF. The CDR3 DNA reads as TGTGCCAGCAGCCCGGGACATCAGGGTACACCCCTCCACTTT.

The chain links TRBV7-9 to TRBJ2-3, with D perhaps matching TRBD1 (6 bases). The CDR3 length is 16 residues. V lost 5 bases to trimming and J lost 4 bases, with 19 bases between them. The V gene's germline CDR1 is SEHNR and CDR2 FQNEAQ (reference sequence). In DNA form, the CDR3 reads TGTGCCAGCAGCCGACCCTTCACAGGGTCGGCAGATACGCAGTATTTT. It codes for CASSRPFTGSADTQYF.

The chain employs TRBV4-2 and TRBJ2-3, with no clear D. Germline loops: CDR1 LGHNA, CDR2 YNFKEQ. The CDR3 runs to 15 residues. V was clipped by 0 bases and J by 1 base, with 8 bases between them. CDR3 region: CASSQDRVRTDTQYF. DNA for the CDR3: TGTGCCAGCAGCCAAGATCGGGTCCGCACAGATACGCAGTATTTT.

The V call is TRBV30, the J call TRBJ1-1; D is unresolved. This CDR3 region has 11 residues. CDR1 and CDR2 from the germline V gene are GTSNPN and SVGIG (reference sequence). V was pared by 5 bases and J by 3 bases, with 7 bases between. The CDR3 coding sequence is TGTGCCTGGCGTTTCGACACTGAAGCTTTCTTT. It translates to CAWRFDTEAFF.